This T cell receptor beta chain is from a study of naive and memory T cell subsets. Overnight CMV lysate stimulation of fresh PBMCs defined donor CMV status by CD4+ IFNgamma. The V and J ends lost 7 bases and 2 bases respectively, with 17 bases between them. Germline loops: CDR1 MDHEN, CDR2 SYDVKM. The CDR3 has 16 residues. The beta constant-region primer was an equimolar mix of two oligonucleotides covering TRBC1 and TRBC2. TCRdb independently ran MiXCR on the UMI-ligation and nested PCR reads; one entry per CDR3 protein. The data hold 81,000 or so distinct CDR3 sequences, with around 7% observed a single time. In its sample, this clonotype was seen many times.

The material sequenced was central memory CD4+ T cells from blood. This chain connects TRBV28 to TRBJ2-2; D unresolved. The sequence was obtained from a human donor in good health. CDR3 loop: CASTFTPPPNTGELFF. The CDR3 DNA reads TGTGCCAGCACATTCACTCCCCCACCCAACACCGGGGAGCTGTTTTTT.